A single sample is the source of the 32 T cell receptor beta chains below, sequenced in a study of blood T cell repertoires in COVID-19 (dated by TCRdb to 2018 to 2020). Library creation used the immunoSEQ multiplex PCR assay. Held by TCRdb, this immuneACCESS table contains in-frame sequences only and omits some clones. Under half of the omission traces to an unresolved V gene where checked; the cause of the rest is unknown. A total of roughly 280,000 clones appear in this sample, 80% to 90% of them only once. 9.5% to 12% of the sample is held by the ten biggest clonotypes. The sample consisted of peripheral blood. Receptors originate from a woman in her 70s with acute or convalescent COVID-19.

The J gene is TRBJ1-2, the V gene TRBV3-1 (or the pseudogene TRBV3-2); 9 bases fit TRBD1. V lost 4 bases, J lost 6 bases, and 6 bases stayed unmatched. Germline values: CDR1 LGHDT, CDR2 YNNKEL (reference sequence). The CDR3 sequence is 14 residues long. This CDR3 reads CASSPRTGDHGYTF. The CDR3 coding sequence is TGTGCCAGCAGCCCAAGGACAGGGGACCATGGCTACACCTTC.

The CDR3 DNA reads as TGTGCCAGCAGCCAAGCCCGACTAGCGGGGGGGCTAAATGAGCAGTTCTTC. It translates to CASSQARLAGGLNEQFF. The chain uses TRBV3-1 (or the pseudogene TRBV3-2) and TRBJ2-1; 14 bases are a match to TRBD2. CDR3 size: 17 residues. With V trimmed by 1 base and J by 7 bases, 6 bases remained unmatched. Germline V lookup: CDR1 LGHDT, CDR2 YNNKEL (reference sequence).

The rearrangement uses TRBV19 and TRBJ1-2, with 8 bases that match TRBD1. Germline V gene sequence: CDR1 LNHDA, CDR2 SQIVND (reference sequence). This CDR3 comprises 14 residues. Unmatched junction bases numbered 12, after V lost 7 bases and J lost 8 bases. CDR3 region: CASIGRDRRGGYTF. CDR3 bases: TGTGCCAGTATTGGGAGGGACAGGAGAGGCGGCTACACCTTC.

CDR3 region: CASSIGVGPQHF. The CDR3 DNA reads TGTGCCAGTAGTATCGGGGTTGGGCCCCAGCATTTT. J is TRBJ1-5 and V is TRBV19, with D unresolved. V dropped 3 bases and J dropped 9 bases, with 9 bases sitting between them. The CDR3 spans 12 residues. CDR1 and CDR2 (germline): LNHDA, SQIVND (reference sequence).

Concerning this clone itself: One end of the junction is discordant with germline, which a read error may explain. Other nucleotide sequences in the sample specify the same CDR3. CDR3 coding DNA: TGTGCCAGTAGTTTCCCGACCGGGAAAGCCTTCTTT. It specifies CASSFPTGKAFF. The chain joins TRBV19 to TRBJ1-1; the D is unclear. The germline V gene encodes CDR1 LNHDA and CDR2 SQIVND (reference sequence). CDR3 length: 12 residues.

The rearrangement links TRBV11-1 to TRBJ2-1; 8 bases are a match to TRBD1. Germline-derived CDR1 and CDR2 are SGHAT and FQDESV (reference sequence). V trimming: 0 bases; J trimming: 2 bases; junction bases outside the gene matches: 6. The length of the CDR3 is 17 residues. The CDR3 sequence is CASSLAGTGATYNEQFF. The CDR3 DNA is TGTGCCAGCAGCTTAGCAGGGACAGGCGCCACCTACAATGAGCAGTTCTTC.

The chain links TRBV30 to TRBJ1-1, with a weak D call TRBD1 (5 bases). The CDR3 is 13 residues long. Germline V gene lookup returns CDR1 GTSNPN and CDR2 SVGIG (reference sequence). Trimming took 3 bases from V and 0 from J, leaving 8 bases between them. The chain's CDR3 is CAWRTDLNTEAFF. The CDR3 nucleotides read TGTGCCTGGAGGACAGACCTGAACACTGAAGCTTTCTTT.

The chain employs TRBV5-1 and TRBJ2-5, with 9 bases that match TRBD1. Germline CDR1 is SGHRS and CDR2 is YFSETQ. V shed 4 bases and J 4 bases; nucleotides not matched to a gene: 5. CDR3 length: 14 residues. The CDR3 loop is CASSQGQGRETQYF. The CDR3 bases are TGCGCCAGCAGCCAGGGACAGGGAAGAGAGACCCAGTACTTC. The full variable domain, rest sourced from reference TRBV5-1 and TRBJ2-5, is KAGVTQTPRYLIKTRGQQVTLSCSPISGHRSVSWYQQTPGQGLQFLFEYFSETQRNKGNFPGRFSGRQFSNSRSEMNVSTLELGDSALYLCASSQGQGRETQYFGPGTRLLVL.

The rearrangement uses TRBV18 and TRBJ2-2, with TRBD1 matching over 8 bases. Germline CDR1 KGHSH, CDR2 LQKENI. Losses at the gene ends were 3 bases for V and 1 base for J; bases not matched to a gene: 4. This CDR3 region has 16 residues. This CDR3 is CASSPKTGVNTGELFF. The CDR3 bases are TGTGCCAGCTCACCTAAGACAGGGGTGAACACCGGGGAGCTGTTTTTT.

This clone came up a few times. The chain carries TRBV5-1 and TRBJ2-5; TRBD1 matches 8 bases. The CDR3 loop spans 15 amino acids. Germline CDR1 SGHRS, CDR2 YFSETQ. V lost 2 bases, J lost 4 bases, and 7 bases stayed unmatched. CDR3 coding DNA: TGCGCCAGCAGCTTCGGACAGGGTGGAGGAGAGACCCAGTACTTC. Amino acids: CASSFGQGGGETQYF.

The table lists this clone with a count of one. CDR3 nucleotide sequence: TGTGCCAGCAGCCAAAGACAGGGGAGTACTAGTGGCTACACCTTC. Its translation: CASSQRQGSTSGYTF. The rearrangement joins TRBV14 to TRBJ1-2; 8 positions match TRBD1. This CDR3 has 15 amino acids. The V and J ends lost 2 bases and 7 bases, in that order; junction bases with no gene match: 9. CDR1 and CDR2 from the germline V gene are SGHDN and FVKESK.

The rearrangement links TRBV18 to TRBJ1-1; D may be TRBD1 (5 bases). Germline lookup yields CDR1 KGHSH and CDR2 LQKENI. V lost 6 bases, J lost 6 bases, and 20 bases lay in between. This CDR3 has 15 residues. The CDR3 loop reads CASSRGAGSVAEAFF. CDR3 nucleotide sequence: TGTGCCAGCTCCCGGGGCGCGGGAAGCGTCGCTGAAGCTTTCTTT.

This clone has only a few counts. The chain has TRBV18 and TRBJ2-1, with a tentative D call TRBD2 (6 bases). V was clipped by 2 bases and J by 12 bases, with 17 bases between them. Germline CDR1 is KGHSH and CDR2 is LQKENI. The CDR3 is made up of 14 amino acids. The CDR3 here is CASSPGTSEGWQFF. CDR3 coding DNA: TGTGCCAGCTCACCAGGGACTTCCGAAGGGTGGCAGTTCTTC.

The DNA for the CDR3 is TGTGCCAGCAGCTTGTTGGGGCCTGGGGCCAACGTCCTGACTTTC. It is translated as CASSLLGPGANVLTF. The V gene is TRBV5-5, the J gene TRBJ2-6; D is possibly TRBD1 (5 bases). Trimming took off 1 base at V and 2 bases at J, with 7 bases between the two ends. The CDR3 has 15 residues. Germline V gives CDR1 SGHKS, CDR2 YYEKEE (reference sequence).

This sequence joins TRBV25-1 and TRBJ2-5; TRBD2 is a possible D gene (5 bases). V was shortened by 3 bases and J by 6 bases, with 11 bases between the two germline ends. In germline, CDR1 is MGHDK, CDR2 SYGVNS. This CDR3 is built from 13 residues. In DNA form, the CDR3 reads TGTGCCAGCAGTGACGAGGGTCGGAAGACCCAGTACTTC. It is translated as CASSDEGRKTQYF.

The chain has TRBV5-1 and TRBJ1-5, with a weak D call TRBD1 (5 bases). This CDR3 has 15 residues. Germline V gene lookup returns CDR1 SGHRS and CDR2 YFSETQ. Trimming took 4 bases from V and 0 from J, leaving 11 bases between them. CDR3 DNA sequence: TGCGCCAGCAGCCTGGACAACCCTAGCAATCAGCCCCAGCATTTT. Translating it yields CASSLDNPSNQPQHF.

A single count supports this clone. The rearrangement uses TRBV2 and TRBJ1-5; unclear D gene. Trimming removed 1 base at V and 4 bases at J, with 11 bases between. The CDR3 has 15 residues. Germline V lookup: CDR1 SNHLY, CDR2 FYNNEI. The CDR3: CASSEGPLANQPQHF. In DNA, the CDR3 is TGTGCCAGCAGTGAAGGGCCCCTAGCAAATCAGCCCCAGCATTTT.

The chain links TRBV7-9 to TRBJ1-4; 10 positions agree with TRBD1. The CDR3 runs 14 residues. Trimming at V came to 5 bases and at J to 6 bases, leaving 3 bases not matched to a gene. CDR1 and CDR2 (germline): SEHNR, FQNEAQ (reference sequence). CDR3 bases: TGTGCCAGCAGCGAGGGACAGGGGTATGAAAAACTGTTTTTT. Translation gives CASSEGQGYEKLFF.

The J gene is TRBJ1-2, the V gene TRBV24-1, with D possibly TRBD1 on 5 matching bases. Germline V lookup: CDR1 KGHDR, CDR2 SFDVKD. CDR3 size: 12 residues. The V end was cut by 6 bases, the J end by 4 bases, with 8 bases between. The CDR3 spells CATSLGGYGYTF. The CDR3 DNA follows: TGTGCCACCAGTCTCGGGGGCTATGGCTACACCTTC.

The V gene is TRBV10-1, the J gene TRBJ2-7; the match to TRBD2 covers 10 bases. With V trimmed by 4 bases and J by 0 bases, 9 bases remained unmatched. This CDR3 has 17 residues. The germline gives CDR1 WNHNN, CDR2 SYGVQD (reference sequence). The CDR3 DNA reads as TGCGCCAGCAGTGGTAGGCTAGCGGGGGCCTCCTCCTACGAGCAGTACTTC. As protein: CASSGRLAGASSYEQYF.

The rearrangement links TRBV6-6 to TRBJ1-1, with D possibly matching TRBD1 (5 bases). Germline CDR1 MNHNY, CDR2 SVGAGI (reference sequence). There are 13 residues in the CDR3. V lost 4 bases and J lost 7, with 13 bases in between. The CDR3 loop reads CASSSGGMDEAFF. The CDR3 DNA follows: TGTGCCAGCAGTTCGGGGGGAATGGATGAAGCTTTCTTT.

The rearrangement joins TRBV3-1 (or the pseudogene TRBV3-2) to TRBJ1-5; D unclear. V was cut by 1 base and J by 9 bases, with 13 bases left in between. Germline V gene data show CDR1 as LGHDT and CDR2 as YNNKEL (reference sequence). This CDR3 comprises 14 residues. DNA for the CDR3: TGTGCCAGCAGCCAAGGTAAAGCCATTTGGCCCCAGCATTTT. It codes for CASSQGKAIWPQHF.

This clone was observed a handful of times. The chain employs TRBV2 and TRBJ1-1, with no clear D. Trimming took off 5 bases at V and 2 bases at J, with 15 bases between the two ends. Germline CDR1 and CDR2: SNHLY and FYNNEI. This CDR3 spans 15 amino acids. The CDR3 nucleotides read TGTGCCAGCAGTAGGAACAGCAGAAGAAACACTGAAGCTTTCTTT. It translates to CASSRNSRRNTEAFF.

The chain combines TRBV5-6 with TRBJ1-2; 8 bases are a match to TRBD1. CDR3 length: 12 amino acids. Germline-derived CDR1 and CDR2 are SGHDT and YYEEEE. The V and J ends lost 4 bases and 7 bases, in that order; junction bases with no gene match: 3. The CDR3 region has the DNA TGTGCCAGCAGCGAAACAGGGGGTGGCTACACCTTC. It codes for CASSETGGGYTF. The whole variable domain, remainder taken from reference TRBV5-6 and TRBJ1-2, is DAGVTQSPTHLIKTRGQQVTLRCSPKSGHDTVSWYQQALGQGPQFIFQYYEEEERQRGNFPDRFSGHQFPNYSSELNVNALLLGDSALYLCASSETGGGYTFGSGTRLTVV.

This clone has a handful of counts. CDR3 DNA: TGTGCCAGCACCCGCGGAATAGAGCAGTACTTC. Its translation is CASTRGIEQYF. The chain uses TRBV2 and TRBJ2-7, with unresolved D. Germline CDR1 reads SNHLY; CDR2 reads FYNNEI. The CDR3 sequence is 11 residues long. V was shortened by 7 bases and J by 7 bases, with 11 bases between the two germline ends.

The chain joins TRBV9 to TRBJ2-3; 8 bases are shared with TRBD2. The germline CDR1 and CDR2 sequences are SGDLS and YYNGEE. Trimming removed 3 bases from V and 5 bases from J; junction bases left unmatched: 8. This CDR3 spans 15 amino acids. The CDR3 region has the DNA TGTGCCAGCAGCGGCCGGGGGGGCCTCGGAGATACGCAGTATTTT. Encoded protein: CASSGRGGLGDTQYF.

This chain uses TRBV3-1 (or the pseudogene TRBV3-2) with TRBJ2-2, with TRBD1 identical over 8 bases. From germline, CDR1 is LGHDT and CDR2 YNNKEL (reference sequence). The CDR3 totals 15 residues. Trimming at V came to 3 bases and at J to 4 bases, leaving 4 bases not matched to a gene. CDR3 sequence: CASSHFGTGTGELFF. The CDR3, as DNA: TGTGCCAGCAGCCATTTTGGGACAGGCACCGGGGAGCTGTTTTTT.

The chain combines TRBV4-1 with TRBJ2-1; 9 bases map to TRBD2. The J segment lost 2 bases and the V segment lost 4 bases, leaving 3 bases of the junction unmatched. CDR3 length: 15 amino acids. Germline assignment: CDR1 MGHRA and CDR2 YSYEKL. CDR3 nucleotides: TGCGCCAGCAGCCCCCAGCGGGGGGCCTACAATGAGCAGTTCTTC. It yields the protein CASSPQRGAYNEQFF.

Worth noting for this clone: The same CDR3 can be traced to other DNA sequences in this sample. The chain has TRBV12-3 or TRBV12-4 and TRBJ1-2; D is possibly TRBD1 (5 bases). The CDR3 is 13 residues long. V lost 6 bases, J lost 2 bases, and 10 bases lay in between. The CDR3 protein is CASSQTVNYGYTF. CDR3 in DNA: TGTGCCAGCAGCCAGACAGTCAACTATGGCTACACCTTC.

In DNA, the CDR3 is TGTGCCTGGAGTCTGGGTAGCGGCAGCACAGATACGCAGTATTTT. It is translated as CAWSLGSGSTDTQYF. The J gene is TRBJ2-3, the V gene TRBV30, with D tentatively TRBD2 (6 bases). CDR3 length: 15 amino acids. Germline CDR1 reads GTSNPN; CDR2 reads SVGIG (reference sequence). V shed 2 bases and J shed 0 bases, with 12 bases lying between them.

V and J are TRBV6-5 and TRBJ2-7; unclear D gene. The length of the CDR3 is 12 residues. V was trimmed by 8 bases and J by 3 bases, leaving 11 bases between them. Germline V gene lookup returns CDR1 MNHEY and CDR2 SVGAGI. The CDR3 sequence is CASVRSDYEQYF. Written as DNA, the CDR3 is TGTGCCAGCGTCAGATCCGACTACGAGCAGTACTTC.

The gene calls are TRBV5-4 and TRBJ1-2, with TRBD1 matching over 7 bases. V lost 4 bases, J lost 8 bases, and 8 bases stayed unmatched. The CDR3 runs to 13 residues. Germline assignment: CDR1 SGHNT and CDR2 YYREEE (reference sequence). The CDR3 DNA sequence: TGTGCCAGCAGCGTGACAGGGCTGGAGGGCTACACCTTC. Encoded protein: CASSVTGLEGYTF.